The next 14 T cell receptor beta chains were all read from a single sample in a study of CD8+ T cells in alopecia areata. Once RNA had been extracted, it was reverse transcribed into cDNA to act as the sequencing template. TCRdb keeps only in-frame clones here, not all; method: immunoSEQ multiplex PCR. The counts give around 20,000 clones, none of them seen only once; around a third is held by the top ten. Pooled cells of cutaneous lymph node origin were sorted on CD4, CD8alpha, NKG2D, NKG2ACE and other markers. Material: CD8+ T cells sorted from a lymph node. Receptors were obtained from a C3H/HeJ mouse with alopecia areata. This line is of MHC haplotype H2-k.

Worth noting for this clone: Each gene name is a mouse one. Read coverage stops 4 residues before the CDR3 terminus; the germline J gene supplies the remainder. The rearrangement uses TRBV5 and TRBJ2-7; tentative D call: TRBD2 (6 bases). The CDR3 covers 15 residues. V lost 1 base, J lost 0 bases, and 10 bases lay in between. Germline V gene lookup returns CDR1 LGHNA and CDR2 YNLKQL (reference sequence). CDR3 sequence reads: CASSQVLGSSYEQYF. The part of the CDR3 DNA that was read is TGTGCCAGCAGCCAAGTCCTGGGGAGCTCCTAT.

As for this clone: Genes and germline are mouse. CDR3 sequence reads: CASSLTNYAEQFF. Partial CDR3 DNA: TGTGCCAGCTCTCTAACAAACTATGCT. V is TRBV12-1 and J is TRBJ2-1; no reliable D call. Coverage ceases 4 residues before the CDR3 finishes, and the germline J gene fills in the end. This CDR3 contains 13 residues. CDR1 SGHSN and CDR2 HYEKVE come from the germline V gene. Trimming shortened V by 1 base and J by 1 base, and 4 bases separated the two germline ends.

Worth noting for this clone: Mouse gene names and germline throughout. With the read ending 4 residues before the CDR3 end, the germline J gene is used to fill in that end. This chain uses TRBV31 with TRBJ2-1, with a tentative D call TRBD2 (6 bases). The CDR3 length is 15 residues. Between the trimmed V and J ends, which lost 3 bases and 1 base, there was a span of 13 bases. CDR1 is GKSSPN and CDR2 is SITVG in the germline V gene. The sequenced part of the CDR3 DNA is TGTGCCTGGAGGCCCTTTGGGGGAAACTATGCT. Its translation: CAWRPFGGNYA. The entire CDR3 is CAWRPFGGNYAEQFF. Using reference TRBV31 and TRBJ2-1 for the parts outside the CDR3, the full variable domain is AQTIHQWPVAEIKAVGSPLSLGCTIKGKSSPNLYWYWQATGGTLQQLFYSITVGQVESVVQLNLSASRPKDDQFILSTEKLLLSHSGFYLCAWRPFGGNYAEQFFGPGTRLTVL.

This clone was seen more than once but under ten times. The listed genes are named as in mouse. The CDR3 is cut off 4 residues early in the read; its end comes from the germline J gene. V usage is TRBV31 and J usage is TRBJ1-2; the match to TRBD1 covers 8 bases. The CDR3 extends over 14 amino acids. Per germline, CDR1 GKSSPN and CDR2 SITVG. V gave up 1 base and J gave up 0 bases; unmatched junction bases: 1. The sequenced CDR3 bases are TGTGCCTGGAGTCCGGGACAGGCAAACTCC. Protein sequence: CAWSPGQANS. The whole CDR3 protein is CAWSPGQANSDYTF.

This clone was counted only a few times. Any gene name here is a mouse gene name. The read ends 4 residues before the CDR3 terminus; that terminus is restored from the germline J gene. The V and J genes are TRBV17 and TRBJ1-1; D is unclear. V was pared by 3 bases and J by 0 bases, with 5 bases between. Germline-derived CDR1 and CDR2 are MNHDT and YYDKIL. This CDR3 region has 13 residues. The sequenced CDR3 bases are TGTGCTAGCAGTAGTGAGCAGAACACA. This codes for CASSSEQNT. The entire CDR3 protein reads CASSSEQNTEVFF.

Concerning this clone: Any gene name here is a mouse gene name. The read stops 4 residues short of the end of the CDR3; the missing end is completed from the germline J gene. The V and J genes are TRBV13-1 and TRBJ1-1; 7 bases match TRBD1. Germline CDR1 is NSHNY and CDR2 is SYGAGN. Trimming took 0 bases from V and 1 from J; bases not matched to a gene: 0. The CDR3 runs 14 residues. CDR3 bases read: TGTGCCAGCAGTGATGACAGGGGGAACACA. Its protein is CASSDDRGNT. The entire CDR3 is CASSDDRGNTEVFF.

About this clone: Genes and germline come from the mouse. This CDR3 reads CASSDAGVGQGNERLFF. The sequenced CDR3 bases are TGTGCCAGCAGTGATGCAGGGGTGGGACAGGGGAACGAA. The chain joins TRBV13-3 to TRBJ1-4, with 10 bases matching TRBD1. The read halts 4 residues ahead of the CDR3 end, with the missing end drawn from the germline J gene. From germline, CDR1 is NNHDY and CDR2 SYVADS. V lost 0 bases, J lost 5 bases, and 7 bases stayed unmatched. The CDR3 runs to 17 residues.

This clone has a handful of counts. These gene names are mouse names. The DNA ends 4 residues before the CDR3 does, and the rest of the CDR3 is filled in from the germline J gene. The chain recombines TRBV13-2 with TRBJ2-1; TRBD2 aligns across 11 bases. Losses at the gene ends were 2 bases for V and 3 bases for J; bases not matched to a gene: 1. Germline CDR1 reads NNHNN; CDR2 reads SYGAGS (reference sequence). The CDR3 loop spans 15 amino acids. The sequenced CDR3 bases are TGTGCCAGCGGTGAGGACTGGGGGGCCTATGCT. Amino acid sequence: CASGEDWGAYA. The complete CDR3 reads CASGEDWGAYAEQFF.

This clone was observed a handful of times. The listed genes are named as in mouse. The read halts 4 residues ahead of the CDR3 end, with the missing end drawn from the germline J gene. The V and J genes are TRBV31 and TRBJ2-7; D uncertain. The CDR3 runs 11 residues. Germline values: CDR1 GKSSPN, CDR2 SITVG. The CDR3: CAWSGVYEQYF. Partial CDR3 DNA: TGTGCCTGGAGTGGGGTTTAT.

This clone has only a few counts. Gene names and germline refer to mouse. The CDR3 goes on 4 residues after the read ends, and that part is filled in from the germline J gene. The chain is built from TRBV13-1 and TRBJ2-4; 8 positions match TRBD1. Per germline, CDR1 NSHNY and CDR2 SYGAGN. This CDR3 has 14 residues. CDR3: CASSDGQGANTLYF. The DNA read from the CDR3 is TGTGCCAGCAGTGATGGCCAGGGGGCAAAC.

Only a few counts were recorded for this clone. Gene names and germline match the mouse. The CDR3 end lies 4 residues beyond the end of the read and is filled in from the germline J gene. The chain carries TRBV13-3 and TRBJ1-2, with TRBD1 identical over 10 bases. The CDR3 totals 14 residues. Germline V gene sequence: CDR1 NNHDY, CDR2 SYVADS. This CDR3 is CASSDGGQGSDYTF. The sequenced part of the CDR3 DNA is TGTGCCAGCAGTGATGGGGGACAGGGGTCC.

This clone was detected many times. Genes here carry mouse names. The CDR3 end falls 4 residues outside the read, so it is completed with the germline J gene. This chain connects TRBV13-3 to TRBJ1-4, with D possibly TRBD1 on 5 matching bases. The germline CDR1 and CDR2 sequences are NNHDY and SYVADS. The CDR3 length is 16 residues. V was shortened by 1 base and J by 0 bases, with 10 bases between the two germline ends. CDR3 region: CASSDWQGLSNERLFF. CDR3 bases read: TGTGCCAGCAGTGATTGGCAGGGCCTTTCCAACGAA.

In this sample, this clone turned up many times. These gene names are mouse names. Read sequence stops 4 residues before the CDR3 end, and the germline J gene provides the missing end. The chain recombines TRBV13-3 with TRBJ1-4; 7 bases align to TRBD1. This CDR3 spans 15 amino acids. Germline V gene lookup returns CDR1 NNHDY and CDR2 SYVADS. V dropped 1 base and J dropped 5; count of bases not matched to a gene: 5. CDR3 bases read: TGTGCCAGCAGTGATCCGGGACAGAAAAACGAA. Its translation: CASSDPGQKNE. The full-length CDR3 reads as CASSDPGQKNERLFF. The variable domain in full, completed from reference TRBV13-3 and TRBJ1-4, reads EAAVTQSPRSKVAVTGGKVTLSCHQTNNHDYMYWYRQDTGHGLRLIHYSYVADSTEKGDIPDGYKASRPSQENFSLILELASLSQTAVYFCASSDPGQKNERLFFGHGTKLSVL.

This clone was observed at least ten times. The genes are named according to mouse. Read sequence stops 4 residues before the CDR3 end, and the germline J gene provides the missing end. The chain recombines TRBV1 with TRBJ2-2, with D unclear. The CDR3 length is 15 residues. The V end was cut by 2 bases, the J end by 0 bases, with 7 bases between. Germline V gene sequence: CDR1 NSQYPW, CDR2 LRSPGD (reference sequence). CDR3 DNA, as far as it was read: TGCACCTGCAGTGCAAGACAAGCAAACACCGGG. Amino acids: CTCSARQANTG. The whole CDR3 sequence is CTCSARQANTGQLYF.